The next 31 T cell receptor beta chains were all read from a single sample in a study of blood T cell repertoires in COVID-19. The protocol was immunoSEQ multiplex PCR, while the TCRdb copy is restricted to in-frame clones and leaves out a portion. The profile shows about 270,000 clones, roughly 88% of them singletons. Sequences were obtained from peripheral blood. The receptor set was obtained from a woman older than 75 with COVID-19, enrolled during active disease.

J is TRBJ2-3 and V is TRBV9, with D perhaps TRBD1 (6 bases). The CDR3 is 16 amino acids. Germline V lookup: CDR1 SGDLS, CDR2 YYNGEE. Trimming removed 0 bases at V and 3 bases at J, with 14 bases between. CDR3 nucleotide sequence: TGTGCCAGCAGCGTAGTTGGAATCGGGACAACAGATACGCAGTATTTT. Its protein is CASSVVGIGTTDTQYF.

The V call is TRBV5-4, the J call TRBJ2-3; 9 nucleotides match TRBD2. V was clipped by 1 base and J by 0 bases; unmatched bases: 6. Germline V gene lookup returns CDR1 SGHNT and CDR2 YYREEE (reference sequence). CDR3 length equals 17 residues. The CDR3 reads CASSLYLAGSSTDTQYF. The CDR3 DNA reads TGTGCCAGCAGCTTGTACCTAGCGGGGTCTAGCACAGATACGCAGTATTTT.

This chain links TRBV27 with TRBJ1-1; a weak D match, TRBD1 (6 bases). The V end was cut by 2 bases, the J end by 1 base, with 11 bases between. Germline CDR1 MNHEY, CDR2 SMNVEV (reference sequence). This CDR3 is built from 15 residues. CDR3 amino acids: CASSLIGQRNTEAFF. The CDR3, as DNA: TGTGCCAGCAGTTTAATAGGACAGAGGAACACTGAAGCTTTCTTT.

The chain is built from TRBV11-3 and TRBJ2-1, with D uncertain. Germline V CDR1 and CDR2: SGHNT, YENEEA. Trimming pared 0 bases from V and 9 bases from J, leaving 6 bases between. The CDR3 covers 12 residues. The chain's CDR3 is CASSLDLSEQFF. CDR3 sequence (DNA): TGTGCCAGCAGCTTAGATCTCTCTGAGCAGTTCTTC.

In this sample, this clone turned up once. The chain recombines TRBV12-3 or TRBV12-4 with TRBJ1-5, with no clear D. Trimming pared 10 bases from V and 0 bases from J, leaving 7 bases between. CDR3 length: 12 residues. The CDR3, as DNA: TGTGCCACCCAGTATAGCAATCAGCCCCAGCATTTT. Translated: CATQYSNQPQHF.

This rearrangement joins TRBV30 to TRBJ1-6; possibly TRBD1 for D (5 bases). The CDR3 has 14 residues. The germline V gene encodes CDR1 GTSNPN and CDR2 SVGIG (reference sequence). The V end lost 0 bases, the J end lost 7 bases, and 10 bases lay between the germline ends. CDR3 sequence: CAWSVRQGNSPLHF. The CDR3, as DNA: TGTGCCTGGAGTGTACGGCAGGGAAATTCACCCCTCCACTTT.

The table lists this clone with a count of one. This chain uses TRBV5-4 with TRBJ1-3; D gene uncertain. There are 16 residues in the CDR3. Trimming removed 3 bases from V and 0 bases from J, with 13 bases in between. Germline CDR1 SGHNT, CDR2 YYREEE (reference sequence). The CDR3 reads CASSSHEQYSGNTIYF. In DNA form, the CDR3 reads TGTGCCAGCAGCTCCCATGAACAGTACTCTGGAAACACCATATATTTT.

Written as DNA, the CDR3 is TGCAGTGCTAGTTCCTCCGGGAACGGCTATGGCTACACCTTC. Residues: CSASSSGNGYGYTF. The chain carries TRBV20-1 and TRBJ1-2; D gene ambiguous. V gave up 3 bases and J gave up 4 bases, with 15 bases separating them. The CDR3 has 14 residues. Germline CDR1 is DFQATT and CDR2 is SNEGSKA (reference sequence).

V is TRBV27 and J is TRBJ2-6, with 12 positions matching TRBD1. CDR1 MNHEY and CDR2 SMNVEV come from the germline V gene (reference sequence). V dropped 5 bases and J dropped 1; count of bases not matched to a gene: 6. The CDR3 covers 18 residues. CDR3 in DNA: TGTGCCAGCAGTGAAAGGGACAGGGGGCGGTCTGGGGCCAACGTCCTGACTTTC. Translation gives CASSERDRGRSGANVLTF.

This sequence joins TRBV7-6 and TRBJ1-1; TRBD1 agrees at 11 bases. There are 19 residues in the CDR3. V lost 2 bases and J lost 5; bases outside the gene matches: 16. CDR1 SGHVS and CDR2 FNYEAQ come from the germline V gene. The CDR3 DNA follows: TGTGCCAGCAGCTTAAGCCCTCCGGGACAGGGGGGTGGTTGGACTGAAGCTTTCTTT. Translation gives CASSLSPPGQGGGWTEAFF. The entire variable domain, with the rest obtained from reference TRBV7-6 and TRBJ1-1, is as follows: GAGVSQSPRYKVTKRGQDVALRCDPISGHVSLYWYRQALGQGPEFLTYFNYEAQQDKSGLPNDRFSAERPEGSISTLTIQRTEQRDSAMYRCASSLSPPGQGGGWTEAFFGQGTRLTVV.

The chain combines TRBV15 with TRBJ2-3, with 11 bases matching TRBD2. Germline CDR1 and CDR2: LNHNV and YYDKDF (reference sequence). J gave up 4 bases and V 5 bases, and 11 bases lay outside the gene matches. The CDR3 length is 17 residues. The CDR3 reads CATSVLAGGNKPDTQYF. In nucleotides, the CDR3 is TGTGCCACCAGCGTCCTAGCGGGGGGAAACAAGCCAGATACGCAGTATTTT.

The V gene is TRBV28, the J gene TRBJ1-3; no clear D gene. The germline CDR1 and CDR2 sequences are MDHEN and SYDVKM. The CDR3 has 16 amino acids. Between the trimmed V and J ends, which lost 4 bases and 0 bases, there was a span of 13 bases. The CDR3 nucleotides read TGTGCCAGCAGTTCCCCAGGATTTAGCTCTGGAAACACCATATATTTT. Encoded protein: CASSSPGFSSGNTIYF.

The V and J genes are TRBV28 and TRBJ1-1, with D unclear. Trimming took off 9 bases at V and 0 bases at J, with 8 bases between the two ends. The CDR3 is 12 residues long. Per the germline V gene, CDR1 is MDHEN and CDR2 is SYDVKM. The CDR3 DNA sequence: TGTGCCAGTAACGAGGTGAACACTGAAGCTTTCTTT. The encoded protein is CASNEVNTEAFF.

The rearrangement joins TRBV19 to TRBJ1-3, with 9 bases matching TRBD1. Germline loops: CDR1 LNHDA, CDR2 SQIVND (reference sequence). V lost 10 bases to trimming and J lost 4 bases; unmatched junction nucleotides: 8. This CDR3 comprises 14 residues. The CDR3 region is CATGTGKIGNTIYF. As DNA, the CDR3 is TGTGCCACCGGGACAGGGAAGATAGGAAACACCATATATTTT.

This chain connects TRBV4-3 to TRBJ1-1; 7 bases fit TRBD1. Germline CDR1 LGHNA, CDR2 YSLEER. The CDR3 covers 15 residues. The V gene end was trimmed by 4 bases and the J gene end by 3 bases; junction bases not matched to a gene: 8. The CDR3 sequence: CASSRQGQGDTEAFF. The CDR3 nucleotides are TGCGCCAGCAGCCGTCAAGGGCAGGGGGACACTGAAGCTTTCTTT.

This clone occurred once. The gene calls are TRBV7-9 and TRBJ2-3; 12 nucleotides align to TRBD2. The ends lost 0 bases at V and 2 bases at J; junction bases unmatched: 6. This CDR3 spans 18 amino acids. Germline V gives CDR1 SEHNR, CDR2 FQNEAQ (reference sequence). Here the CDR3 reads CASSLARLAGAYTDTQYF. CDR3 coding DNA: TGTGCCAGCAGCTTAGCCCGACTAGCGGGGGCCTACACAGATACGCAGTATTTT.

V gene TRBV19 combines with J gene TRBJ2-2, with 9 bases that match TRBD2. This CDR3 is 15 amino acids long. V shed 6 bases and J 6 bases; nucleotides not matched to a gene: 8. Looked up from germline, CDR1 is LNHDA and CDR2 is SQIVND (reference sequence). This chain's CDR3 is CASRRGGLPSGELFF. As DNA, the CDR3 is TGTGCCAGTAGGCGGGGGGGCCTTCCTTCCGGGGAGCTGTTTTTT.

As DNA, the CDR3 is TGTGCCAGCAGTTACGCGGCCCGGTCCTACGAGCAGTACTTC. This encodes CASSYAARSYEQYF. The rearrangement uses TRBV6-5 and TRBJ2-7; D gene unclear. The CDR3 is made up of 14 amino acids. From germline, CDR1 is MNHEY and CDR2 SVGAGI. The V and J ends lost 2 bases and 1 base respectively, with 9 bases between them.

This rearrangement joins TRBV18 to TRBJ1-6; 7 bases are a match to TRBD1. The CDR3 consists of 15 residues. The germline V gene encodes CDR1 KGHSH and CDR2 LQKENI. V shed 3 bases and J 9 bases; nucleotides not matched to a gene: 8. CDR3 DNA sequence: TGTGCCAGCTCACCCTTGACAGGGTTGGGTTCACCCCTCCACTTT. This sequence encodes CASSPLTGLGSPLHF. The full variable domain, in which reference TRBV18 and TRBJ1-6 provide the parts outside the CDR3, is NAGVMQNPRHLVRRRGQEARLRCSPMKGHSHVYWYRQLPEEGLKFMVYLQKENIIDESGMPKERFSAEFPKEGPSILRIQQVVRGDSAAYFCASSPLTGLGSPLHFGNGTRLTVT.

The chain employs TRBV28 and TRBJ1-2; 9 bases map to TRBD1. With 6 bases clipped from V and 8 bases from J, the junction kept 10 bases outside the gene matches. The CDR3 runs 14 residues. Germline V lookup: CDR1 MDHEN, CDR2 SYDVKM. The CDR3 DNA reads TGTGCCAGCAGGGAGGGAACAGGGGGCAAGGGCTACACCTTC. Its protein is CASREGTGGKGYTF.

This clone was seen more than once but under ten times. The chain employs TRBV7-9 and TRBJ2-7, with 9 positions matching TRBD1. The CDR3 runs to 12 residues. Germline V gene data show CDR1 as SEHNR and CDR2 as FQNEAQ (reference sequence). With V trimmed by 8 bases and J by 5 bases, 4 bases remained unmatched. CDR3 region: CASGTGMNEQYF. The CDR3 nucleotides read TGTGCCAGCGGGACAGGGATGAACGAGCAGTACTTC.

This clone was detected a few times. The chain recombines TRBV28 with TRBJ1-2; D might be TRBD1 (5 bases). The germline V and J ends were trimmed by 4 bases and 4 bases, with 19 bases remaining between them. The CDR3 is 16 residues long. Germline V gene lookup returns CDR1 MDHEN and CDR2 SYDVKM. CDR3 in amino acids: CASSSPPGEGSYGYTF. In DNA form, the CDR3 reads TGTGCCAGCAGTTCTCCCCCGGGGGAAGGAAGCTATGGCTACACCTTC.

As for this clone: One end of the junction does not line up with germline, which may come from a read error. This sequence joins TRBV6-5 and TRBJ2-7; no firm D call. Germline values: CDR1 MNHEY, CDR2 SVGAGI. There are 15 residues in the CDR3. The CDR3 region is CASSYERRGRYGQYF. In DNA, the CDR3 is TGTGCCAGCAGTTACGAGCGACGAGGTCGCTACGGGCAGTACTTC.

This chain links TRBV7-9 with TRBJ1-6; 11 positions agree with TRBD1. The CDR3 loop spans 16 amino acids. V trimming: 3 bases; J trimming: 2 bases; junction bases outside the gene matches: 0. The germline V gene encodes CDR1 SEHNR and CDR2 FQNEAQ (reference sequence). CDR3 sequence: CASSLGQGAYNSPLHF. The DNA for the CDR3 is TGTGCCAGCAGCTTGGGACAGGGGGCCTATAATTCACCCCTCCACTTT.

This clone was observed a single time. Germline is not matched at one junction end, which may reflect a read error. The rearrangement joins TRBV7-7 to TRBJ2-1; D uncertain. CDR3 length: 16 amino acids. Germline V gives CDR1 SSHAT, CDR2 FNYEAQ (reference sequence). The CDR3 protein is CASSLSSGVNGNEQFF. The CDR3 DNA reads as TGTGCTAGCAGCTTATCTTCAGGTGTAAATGGGAATGAGCAGTTCTTC.

In this sample, this clone turned up once. Other DNA sequences in this sample translate to the same CDR3. V and J are TRBV5-6 and TRBJ1-2; 9 bases are shared with TRBD1. V gave up 7 bases and J gave up 7 bases; unmatched junction bases: 11. The CDR3 runs to 14 residues. Per germline, CDR1 SGHDT and CDR2 YYEEEE. The CDR3 DNA sequence: TGTGCCAGCCGACCCGGGGGACAGGGATTTGGCTACACCTTC. Protein sequence: CASRPGGQGFGYTF.

V usage is TRBV7-2 and J usage is TRBJ2-3, with a possible D match to TRBD2 (6 bases). The germline CDR1 and CDR2 sequences are SGHTA and FQGNSA. The germline V and J ends were trimmed by 3 bases and 2 bases, with 12 bases remaining between them. The CDR3 has 15 amino acids. The CDR3 sequence is CASSFGGANTDTQYF. The CDR3 region has the DNA TGTGCCAGCAGCTTCGGCGGGGCAAACACAGATACGCAGTATTTT.

The CDR3 sequence is CASSYSTGVNSPLHF. CDR3 coding DNA: TGTGCCAGCAGTTACTCGACAGGGGTAAATTCACCCCTCCACTTT. V and J are TRBV6-5 and TRBJ1-6; 8 nucleotides match TRBD1. The CDR3 loop spans 15 amino acids. J gave up 7 bases and V 0 bases, and 2 bases lay outside the gene matches. Germline V gene sequence: CDR1 MNHEY, CDR2 SVGAGI.

The gene calls are TRBV6-1 and TRBJ2-1; 7 bases are shared with TRBD2. The CDR3 covers 16 residues. V dropped 0 bases and J dropped 6; count of bases not matched to a gene: 8. Germline CDR1 reads MNHNS; CDR2 reads SASEGT. The CDR3 DNA reads TGTGCCAGCAGTGAAGCGGGGAGACTAGCACCCAATGAGCAGTTCTTC. This encodes CASSEAGRLAPNEQFF.

The V call is TRBV27, the J call TRBJ2-2; 7 nucleotides line up with TRBD1. CDR1 and CDR2 (germline): MNHEY, SMNVEV (reference sequence). The ends lost 10 bases at V and 9 bases at J; junction bases unmatched: 20. The CDR3 runs 16 residues. The CDR3 loop is CATTGNRDSDIRELFF. The CDR3 nucleotides are TGTGCCACTACGGGAAACCGGGACAGCGACATCAGGGAGCTGTTTTTT.

This chain links TRBV15 with TRBJ2-3, with 14 bases matching TRBD2. The CDR3 is 17 residues long. Unmatched junction bases numbered 10, after V lost 6 bases and J lost 5 bases. Germline values: CDR1 LNHNV, CDR2 YYDKDF (reference sequence). CDR3 DNA: TGTGCCACCAGAGCCCCCGCGGGACTAGCGGGGGAAGATACGCAGTATTTT. Protein: CATRAPAGLAGEDTQYF.